This T cell receptor (beta chain) was documented in a study of beta chain features in type 1 diabetes (dated by TCRdb to 2016 to 2019). About the full investigation: Patients and healthy donors did not differ in mean age, gender distribution, total cell number or subset yield. Across all samples, 107,917,701 sorted cells were examined, and cell number per subset correlated strongly with RNA yield. The study compared TCRB repertoires of sorted circulating CD4+ T cell subsets between recently diagnosed type 1 diabetes patients and matched healthy donors. Naive and central memory subsets were obtained from all 30 or so donors, but regulatory and stem cell-like memory subsets were isolated from only 8 patients and roughly eight healthy donors. Here is what the overall study found, with its caveats: Naive, central memory and regulatory TCRB repertoires appeared to be more similar among patients than among healthy donors. At VDJ recombination sites, type 1 diabetes patients had fewer insertions and more deleted nucleotides, which implies abnormalities in thymic rearrangement. Because the HLA sub-analyses included only small numbers of individuals, any influence of HLA type on TCRB rearrangement was left unresolved. In all four CD4+ subsets, TCRB CDR3 length was moderately but significantly shorter in type 1 diabetes patients. PCR might favor shorter templates, but patient and control samples were amplified and corrected together, so any skew would affect both groups equally. Because cDNA rather than genomic DNA was sequenced, highly expressing activated cells could have been over-represented, although no difference in activation and CD3 levels was found between groups.

The entire amount of isolated RNA was reverse transcribed using the High Capacity cDNA Reverse Transcription Kit, so the sequenced TCRB transcripts were expressed ones. Naive, central memory and regulatory T cell samples underwent deep immunoSEQ sequencing, averaging roughly 3.3 million total reads per sample. After sorted cells were lysed in RLT buffer, RNA was extracted with DNase-treated RNeasy Micro or Mini kits, with the choice depending on cell number. To prevent cross-contamination, every cell subset was processed on its own, while patient and healthy donor samples were processed together. The immunoSEQ multiplex PCR was used to amplify TCRB sequences from cDNA, yielding 87-bp fragments that span the CDR3 region. Sequencing of the amplicons was performed on the Illumina HiSeq platform. Turning to the authors' computational methods: PCR bias was corrected computationally using synthetic template baselines, and reads within Hamming distance 2 were collapsed, with unmergeable singletons discarded. By aligning reads against IMGT, V, D and J genes, CDR3 length, and insertions or deletions at six rearrangement sites were assigned. Within each subset, clonotype counts were normalized to sorted cell number, after which true diversity and Gini coefficients were computed with the tcR R package. The overlap coefficient, calculated on TCRB nucleotide sequences, was used to measure repertoire sharing. What TCRdb holds here is the immuneACCESS table cut down to in-frame rearrangements. Part of the clones is not present; checked against another copy, under half of the missing clones reflect an unresolved V gene, and the others are unexplained. V, J and clone size are those of that table, while D and trimming were read from the DNA. The sample table contains 200,000 to 250,000 clones; only one count was recorded for roughly a tenth of them. The ten largest clones take up 1% to 1.5% of the sample.

Each donor gave one peripheral blood draw, averaging approximately 0.12 L, which was collected into heparinised tubes. Using a panel that included CD45RO, CCR7, CD25, CD127, CD95 and CD27, naive, central memory, regulatory and stem cell-like memory CD4+ T cells were sorted on a BD FACSAria II. All sorted populations exceeded 98% purity. PBMCs were isolated immediately by Lymphoprep density gradient centrifugation and stained directly without culture. To minimize batch effects, samples were stained and sorted in pairs, one healthy donor with one patient per experiment. This clone was found many times. Its antigen is still unknown. No much larger clone exists at a distance of one base, and base qualities are not known. The same CDR3 is also encoded by other DNA sequences in this sample. Sequencing was performed on central memory CD4+ T cells from blood. The TCR sequence derives from a young man in good health.

The sequenced DNA is TGTGCCAGCAGTCCTCATAGCGGGAGGGTGGATACGCAGTATTTT. It translates to CASSPHSGRVDTQYF. The chain was built from TRBV27 and TRBJ2-3; 11 middle bases align to TRBD2. The CDR3 runs 15 amino acids, cysteine and phenylalanine included. This entry keeps only the CDR3 DNA: 45 bases, framed from base 1. The V end gives up 5 bases and the J end 6 bases, leaving 7 bases in the junction not matched to a gene. Taken from the germline V gene (reference sequence), the CDR1 and CDR2 loops are MNHEY and SMNVEV.